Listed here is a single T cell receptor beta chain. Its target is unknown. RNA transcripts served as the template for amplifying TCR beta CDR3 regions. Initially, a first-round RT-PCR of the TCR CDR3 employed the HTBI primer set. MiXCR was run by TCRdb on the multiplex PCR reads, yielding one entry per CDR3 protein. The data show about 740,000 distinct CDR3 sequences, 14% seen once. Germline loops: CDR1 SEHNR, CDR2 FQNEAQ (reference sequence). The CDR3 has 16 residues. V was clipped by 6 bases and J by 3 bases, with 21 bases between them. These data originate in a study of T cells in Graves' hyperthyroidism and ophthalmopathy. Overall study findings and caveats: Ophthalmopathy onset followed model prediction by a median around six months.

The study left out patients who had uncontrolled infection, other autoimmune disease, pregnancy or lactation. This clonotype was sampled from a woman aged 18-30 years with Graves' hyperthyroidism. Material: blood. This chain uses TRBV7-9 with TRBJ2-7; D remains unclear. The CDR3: CASRSASVESDYEQYF. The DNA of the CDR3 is TGTGCCAGCAGGTCAGCGAGTGTGGAGAGCGACTACGAGCAGTACTTC.